The rows below give T cell receptor beta chains drawn from one sample of a study of T cells in localized non-small cell lung cancer. Assay: immunoSEQ multiplex PCR; the TCRdb copy retains only in-frame clones and omits some. This table holds around 33,000 clones, about 92% found once. The specimen was peripheral blood, collected before any cancer treatment. These TCRs come from a female donor of 60 years or more with stage I lung adenocarcinoma. Both conserved end residues are part of each CDR3. Each record gives: CDR3 length, V gene, clone size, D gene, J gene, CDR3 protein, CDR3 DNA. The D gene is left open where the match is weak. Only some rows state a clone size, as once, few, many or a class for expanded clones.

15	TRBV5-4	.	.	TRBJ1-1	CASSPPGRLNTEAFF	TGTGCCAGCAGCCCTCCTGGGCGATTGAACACTGAAGCTTTCTTT
14	TRBV7-2	.	.	TRBJ1-1	CASSPPTVNTEAFF	TGTGCCAGCAGCCCCCCGACGGTGAACACTGAAGCTTTCTTT
16	TRBV2	.	.	TRBJ2-2	CASSESGGAGTGELFF	TGTGCCAGCAGTGAATCCGGGGGCGCGGGTACCGGGGAGCTGTTTTTT
13	TRBV4-3	.	.	TRBJ1-1	CASSQLKNTEAFF	TGCGCCAGCAGCCAATTAAAGAACACTGAAGCTTTCTTT
13	TRBV6-5	.	TRBD1	TRBJ2-7	CASNDRGQYEQYF	TGTGCCAGCAACGACAGGGGGCAGTACGAGCAGTACTTC
12	TRBV9	.	.	TRBJ1-3	CASSVVRNTIYF	TGTGCCAGCAGCGTAGTTAGGAACACCATATATTTT
12	TRBV7-9	few	.	TRBJ1-6	CASSLPGSPLHF	TGTGCCAGCAGCTTACCCGGGTCACCCCTCCACTTT
15	TRBV28	.	TRBD1	TRBJ2-5	CASSFLPRQGETQYF	TGTGCCAGCAGTTTCTTGCCCAGACAGGGAGAGACCCAGTACTTC
13	TRBV5-1	.	.	TRBJ1-2	CASSTGTNYGYTF	TGCGCCAGCAGTACAGGGACTAACTATGGCTACACCTTC
12	TRBV6-5	.	.	TRBJ1-2	CASGRGRGGYTF	TGTGCCAGCGGACGCGGCAGGGGTGGCTACACCTTC
14	TRBV5-1	.	.	TRBJ2-7	CASSWGRSSYEQYF	TGCGCCAGCAGCTGGGGACGGAGCTCCTACGAGCAGTACTTC
17	TRBV7-2	.	TRBD2	TRBJ2-3	CASSLRVSGVRTDTQYF	TGTGCCAGCAGCTTACGAGTTAGCGGGGTTCGCACAGATACGCAGTATTTT
14	TRBV18	once	TRBD1	TRBJ2-1	CASSPRTGGNEQFF	TGTGCCAGCTCACCGAGGACAGGTGGTAATGAGCAGTTCTTC
13	TRBV5-6	.	.	TRBJ2-1	CASSPLRYNEQFF	TGTGCCAGCAGCCCTCTGAGATACAATGAGCAGTTCTTC
14	TRBV7-9	.	.	TRBJ2-7	CASSPPLDPYEQYF	TGTGCCAGCAGCCCTCCACTAGATCCCTACGAGCAGTACTTC
11	TRBV25-1	.	.	TRBJ1-2	CASSNNYGYTF	TGTGCCAGCAGTAACAACTATGGCTACACCTTC
14	TRBV14	.	.	TRBJ2-7	CASSLSGSPYEQYF	TGTGCCAGCAGCCTGAGCGGATCCCCCTACGAGCAGTACTTC
13	TRBV18	.	TRBD1	TRBJ1-2	CASSTGVSYGYTF	TGTGCCAGCTCGACAGGGGTCAGCTATGGCTACACCTTC
15	TRBV6-5	.	.	TRBJ1-3	CASVGLPGAGNTIYF	TGTGCCAGCGTCGGACTCCCGGGTGCGGGAAACACCATATATTTT
16	TRBV9	.	TRBD2	TRBJ2-1	CASSVGGLAVHNEQFF	TGTGCCAGCAGCGTAGGAGGACTAGCGGTCCACAATGAGCAGTTCTTC
14	TRBV29-1	.	TRBD1	TRBJ2-3	CSVDGQAKGDTQYF	TGCAGCGTAGACGGACAGGCAAAGGGAGATACGCAGTATTTT
16	TRBV9	.	.	TRBJ1-3	CASSVGWEVAGNTIYF	TGTGCCAGCAGCGTAGGCTGGGAAGTCGCCGGAAACACCATATATTTT
12	TRBV14	.	.	TRBJ2-7	CASSQGPGEQYF	TGTGCCAGCAGCCAGGGGCCCGGGGAGCAGTACTTC
15	TRBV15	.	TRBD1	TRBJ1-4	CATSRSRGGQEKLFF	TGTGCCACCAGCAGATCCCGAGGGGGCCAAGAAAAACTGTTTTTT
15	TRBV10-1	.	.	TRBJ1-2	CASSEKGEPNYGYTF	TGCGCCAGCAGTGAGAAGGGGGAACCTAACTATGGCTACACCTTC
13	TRBV7-8	once	.	TRBJ1-6	CASVGTDGSPLHF	TGTGCCAGCGTCGGGACCGACGGTTCACCCCTCCACTTT
12	TRBV2	few	.	TRBJ1-6	CASSSGPRSPHF	TGTGCCAGCAGTTCTGGACCCAGGTCACCCCACTTT
15	TRBV6-1	.	TRBD1	TRBJ1-1	CASTFTGTVSTEAFF	TGTGCCAGCACCTTCACCGGGACAGTGAGCACTGAAGCTTTCTTT
23	TRBV5-1	.	TRBD2	TRBJ2-1	CASSLVPSYTSGGAGFSYNEQFF	TGCGCCAGCAGCTTGGTCCCGTCCTATACGAGCGGGGGGGCCGGTTTCTCCTACAATGAGCAGTTCTTC
14	TRBV5-4	.	TRBD1	TRBJ1-2	CASSQQGSFYGYTF	TGTGCCAGCAGCCAACAGGGGAGCTTCTATGGCTACACCTTC
15	TRBV5-1	.	.	TRBJ1-1	CASSGPGIGGTEAFF	TGCGCCAGCAGCGGCCCAGGGATAGGAGGGACTGAAGCTTTCTTT
15	TRBV6-5	.	.	TRBJ1-2	CASSYSSGANYGYTF	TGTGCCAGCAGTTACTCTAGCGGGGCTAACTATGGCTACACCTTC
19	TRBV7-8	.	.	TRBJ1-1	CASSLARGLAGLWNTEAFF	TGTGCCAGCAGCTTAGCGAGGGGACTGGCGGGATTGTGGAACACTGAAGCTTTCTTT
13	TRBV5-6	.	.	TRBJ2-7	CASSLLSGGEQYF	TGTGCCAGCAGCTTGTTATCCGGAGGAGAGCAGTACTTC
13	TRBV30	.	.	TRBJ1-1	CACRIQSNTEAFF	TGTGCCTGCCGAATTCAAAGTAACACTGAAGCTTTCTTT
16	TRBV7-2	.	.	TRBJ2-1	CASSLIRTLSYNEQFF	TGTGCCAGCAGCTTAATCCGGACCCTCTCCTACAATGAGCAGTTCTTC
15	TRBV5-6	.	.	TRBJ1-1	CASSFRSAQGTEAFF	TGTGCCAGCAGCTTCCGATCGGCGCAGGGAACTGAAGCTTTCTTT
13	TRBV14	.	.	TRBJ2-3	CASSQGGAGTQYF	TGTGCCAGCAGCCAGGGGGGAGCCGGTACGCAGTATTTT
12	TRBV25-1	once	.	TRBJ2-7	CASKGQFYEQYF	TGTGCCAGCAAGGGGCAGTTCTACGAGCAGTACTTC
15	TRBV7-9	.	TRBD1	TRBJ2-5	CASSLRLGTAETQYF	TGTGCCAGCAGCTTGCGACTGGGGACAGCGGAGACCCAGTACTTC